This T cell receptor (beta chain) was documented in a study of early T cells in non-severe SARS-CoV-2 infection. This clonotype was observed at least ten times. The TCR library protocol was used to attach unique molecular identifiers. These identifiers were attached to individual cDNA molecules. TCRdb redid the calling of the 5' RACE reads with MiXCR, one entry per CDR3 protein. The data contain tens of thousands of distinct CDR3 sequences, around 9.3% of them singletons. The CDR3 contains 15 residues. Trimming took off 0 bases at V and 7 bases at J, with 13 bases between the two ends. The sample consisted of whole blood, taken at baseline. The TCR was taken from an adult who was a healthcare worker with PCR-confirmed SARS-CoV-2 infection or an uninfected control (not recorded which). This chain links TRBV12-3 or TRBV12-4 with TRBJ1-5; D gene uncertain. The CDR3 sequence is CASSLAPDGAQPQHF. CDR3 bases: TGTGCCAGCAGTTTAGCTCCGGATGGAGCACAGCCCCAGCATTTT.